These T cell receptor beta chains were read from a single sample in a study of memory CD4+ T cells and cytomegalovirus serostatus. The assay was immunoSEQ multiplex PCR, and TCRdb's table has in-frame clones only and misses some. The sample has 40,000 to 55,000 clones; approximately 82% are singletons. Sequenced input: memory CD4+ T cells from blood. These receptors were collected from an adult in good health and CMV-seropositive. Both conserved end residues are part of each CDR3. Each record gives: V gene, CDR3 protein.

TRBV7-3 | CASSLGVSTEAFF
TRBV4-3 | CASSQDLGLSNEQFF
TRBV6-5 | CASSSTQGETQYF
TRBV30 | CACGSGQRVNTEAFF
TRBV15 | CATSRASGGTQETQYF
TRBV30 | CAWRAGTGYPSPNSPLHF
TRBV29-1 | CSGGQGNTIYF
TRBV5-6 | CASSLVPVSNTDTQYF
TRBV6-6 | CASRYDPGGTEAFF
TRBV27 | CASSSRGGSPLHF
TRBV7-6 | CASAQGDENTIYF
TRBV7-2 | CASSLVGDTQYF
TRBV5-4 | CASSFGAFGGRDEQFF
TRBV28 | CASGGANTEAFF
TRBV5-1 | CASSLGLAGDTDTQYF
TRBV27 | CASSRVGGGQGYEQYF
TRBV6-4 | CASSDLAGVAEQFF
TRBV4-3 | CASSQDPSVGTVGTQYF
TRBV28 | CASSFMETGRGPQHF
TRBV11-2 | CASRRDYYNEQFF
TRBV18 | CASSPQEMKAAFF
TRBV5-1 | CASSLVKGEGEKLFF
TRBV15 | CATSRAPSGTQYF
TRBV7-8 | CASSLVLEQFF
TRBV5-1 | CASSLEAAGGTEAFF
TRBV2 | CASRAGYSNQPQHF
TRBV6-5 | CASSGQSTGNYGYTF
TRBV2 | CASGRTGGSYEQYF
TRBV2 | CASSDPGGTVLYEQYF
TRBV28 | CASSLGGRGRLTDTQYF
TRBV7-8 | CASSFTGGLDEQYF
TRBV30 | CAWSGGLNEKLFF
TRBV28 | CASTLGSIRSGNTIYF
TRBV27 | CASSLREFNTEAFF
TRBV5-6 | CASSSLGASGSADTQYF
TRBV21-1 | CASSHSIGGVIHNEQFF
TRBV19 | CASKRGGGGGSNQPQHF
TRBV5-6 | CASSLSISSGNTIYF
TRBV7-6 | CASSLSTEATQYF
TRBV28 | CASSWDRSRYF
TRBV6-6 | CASSSGQSTNEKLFF
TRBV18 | CASSGLAGKYNEQFF
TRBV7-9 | CASSELQGGSNEQFF
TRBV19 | CASNRGGAGQPQHF
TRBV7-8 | CASSFTGPYEQYF
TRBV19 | CASARGQLSGNTIYF
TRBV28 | CASSSAQGNYGYTF
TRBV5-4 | CASSTPGQESYEQYF
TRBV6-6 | CASSYSEGTEAFF
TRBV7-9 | CASTNRAFYNEQFF
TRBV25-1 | CASSDTSGALNEKLFF
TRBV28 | CASSDDRGFYGYTF
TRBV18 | CASSPRPTSGNTGELFF
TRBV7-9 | CASSDSVLAGYNEQFF